A selection of T cell receptor beta chains follows, all from one sample in a study of beta chain features in type 1 diabetes. Here immunoSEQ multiplex PCR was the method, and the copy in TCRdb shows in-frame clones only, minus some. The table records 900,000 or so clones, around a sixth of them present only once. The specimen sequenced was naive CD4+ T cells from blood. All receptors derive from a woman in her late teens or twenties in good health. Both conserved end residues are trimmed from each CDR3. The size of a clone is reported for some rows only, either as once, few or many, or as a class for expanded clones.

.	TRBV4-1	ASSQWGLETQY
.	TRBV19	ASSRRGQGYEQY
.	TRBV6-5	ASSYSRRGGELF
few	TRBV5-1	ASSFGTSGRTDTQY
few	TRBV15	ATSRGPGNEQF
.	TRBV18	ASSPGGQGYQPQH
few	TRBV10-3	AISESGREGQYTQY
few	TRBV7-2	ASSLERGPSSGANVLT
few	TRBV4-3	ASSHPGQLKTDTQY
.	TRBV27	ASSFGTGSYEQY
few	TRBV15	ATSQFSGKGYEQY
.	TRBV18	ASSAKQGAANTGELF
few	TRBV6-4	ASSDGPEQF
.	TRBV11-2	ASSDSGRQDTQY
.	TRBV6-5	ASSYSYGTEAF
.	TRBV15	ATSRDRDLAYSEVF
few	TRBV7-9	ASSSLAFRDRPTNEKLF
few	TRBV6-6	ASSYPRTPQETQY
.	TRBV28	ASSLFNEQF
few	TRBV14	ASSQNAGVAQETQY
few	TRBV7-6	ASSLAGTDSEAF
few	TRBV10-3	AISHRTEYGYT